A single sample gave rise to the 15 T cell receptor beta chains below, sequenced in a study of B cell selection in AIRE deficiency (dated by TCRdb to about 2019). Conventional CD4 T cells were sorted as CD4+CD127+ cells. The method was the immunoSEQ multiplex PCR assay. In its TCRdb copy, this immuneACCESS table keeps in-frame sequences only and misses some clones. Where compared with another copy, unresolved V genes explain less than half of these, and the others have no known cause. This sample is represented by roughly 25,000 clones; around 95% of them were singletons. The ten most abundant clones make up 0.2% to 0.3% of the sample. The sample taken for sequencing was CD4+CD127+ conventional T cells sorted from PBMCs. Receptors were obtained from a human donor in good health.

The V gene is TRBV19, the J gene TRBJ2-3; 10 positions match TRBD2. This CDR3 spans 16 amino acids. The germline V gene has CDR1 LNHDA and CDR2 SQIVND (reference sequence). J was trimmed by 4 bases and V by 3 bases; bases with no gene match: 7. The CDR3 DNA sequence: TGTGCCAGTAGTATTAGCGGGGGGAGTCTAGCAGATACGCAGTATTTT. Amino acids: CASSISGGSLADTQYF.

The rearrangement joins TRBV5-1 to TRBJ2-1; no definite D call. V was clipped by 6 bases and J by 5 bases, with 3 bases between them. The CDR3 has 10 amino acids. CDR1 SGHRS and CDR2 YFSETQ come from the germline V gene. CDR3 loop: CASTHNEQFF. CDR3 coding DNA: TGCGCCAGCACTCACAATGAGCAGTTCTTC. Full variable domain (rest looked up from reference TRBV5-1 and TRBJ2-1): KAGVTQTPRYLIKTRGQQVTLSCSPISGHRSVSWYQQTPGQGLQFLFEYFSETQRNKGNFPGRFSGRQFSNSRSEMNVSTLELGDSALYLCASTHNEQFFGPGTRLTVL.

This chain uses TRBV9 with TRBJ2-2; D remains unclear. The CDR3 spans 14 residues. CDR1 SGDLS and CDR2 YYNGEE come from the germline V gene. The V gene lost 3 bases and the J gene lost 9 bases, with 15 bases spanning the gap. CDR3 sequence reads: CASSARRPFRELFF. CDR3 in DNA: TGTGCCAGCAGCGCCCGACGACCCTTTCGGGAGCTGTTTTTT.

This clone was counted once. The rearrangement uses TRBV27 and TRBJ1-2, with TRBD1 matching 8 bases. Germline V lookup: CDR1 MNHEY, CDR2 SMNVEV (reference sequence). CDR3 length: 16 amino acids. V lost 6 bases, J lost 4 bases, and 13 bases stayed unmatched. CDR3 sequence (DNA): TGTGCCAGCAGCCAACGTGGGTCGGACAGGGCCTATGGCTACACCTTC. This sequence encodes CASSQRGSDRAYGYTF.

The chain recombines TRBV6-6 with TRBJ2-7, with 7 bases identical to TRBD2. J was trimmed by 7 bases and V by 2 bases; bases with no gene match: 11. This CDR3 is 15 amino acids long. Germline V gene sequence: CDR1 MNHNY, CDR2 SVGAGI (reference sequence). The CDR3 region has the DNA TGTGCCAGCAGTTACGCCAGCGGGATCCCCCGGGAGCAGTACTTC. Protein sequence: CASSYASGIPREQYF.

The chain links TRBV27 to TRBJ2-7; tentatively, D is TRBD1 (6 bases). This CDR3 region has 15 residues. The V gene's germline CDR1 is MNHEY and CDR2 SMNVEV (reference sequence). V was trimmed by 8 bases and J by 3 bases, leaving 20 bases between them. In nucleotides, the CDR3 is TGTGCCAGCCAGAACCCGAACTCCAGGGGCTACGAGCAGTACTTC. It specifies CASQNPNSRGYEQYF.

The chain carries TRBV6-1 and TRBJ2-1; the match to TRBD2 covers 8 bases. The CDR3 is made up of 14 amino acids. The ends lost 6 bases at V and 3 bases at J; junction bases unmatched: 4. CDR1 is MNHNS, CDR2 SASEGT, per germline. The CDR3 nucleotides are TGTGCCAGCAGCCGGGAGGGACTCTACAATGAGCAGTTCTTC. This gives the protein CASSREGLYNEQFF.

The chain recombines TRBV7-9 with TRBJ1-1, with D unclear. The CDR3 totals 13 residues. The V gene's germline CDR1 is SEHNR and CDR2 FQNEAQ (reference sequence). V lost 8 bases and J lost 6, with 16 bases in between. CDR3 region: CASALSYGAEAFF. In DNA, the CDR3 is TGTGCCAGCGCTCTCTCCTACGGCGCTGAAGCTTTCTTT. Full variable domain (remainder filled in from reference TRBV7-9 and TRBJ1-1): DTGVSQNPRHKITKRGQNVTFRCDPISEHNRLYWYRQTLGQGPEFLTYFQNEAQLEKSRLLSDRFSAERPKGSFSTLEIQRTEQGDSAMYLCASALSYGAEAFFGQGTRLTVV.

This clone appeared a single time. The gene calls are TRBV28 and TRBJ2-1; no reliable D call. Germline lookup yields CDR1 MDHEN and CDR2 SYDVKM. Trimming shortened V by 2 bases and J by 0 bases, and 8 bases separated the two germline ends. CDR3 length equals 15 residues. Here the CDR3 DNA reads TGTGCCAGCAGTTTAGATCCGGCCTCCTACAATGAGCAGTTCTTC. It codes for CASSLDPASYNEQFF.

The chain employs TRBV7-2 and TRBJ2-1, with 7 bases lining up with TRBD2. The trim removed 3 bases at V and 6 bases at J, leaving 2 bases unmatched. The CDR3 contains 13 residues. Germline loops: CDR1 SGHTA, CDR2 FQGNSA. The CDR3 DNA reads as TGTGCCAGCAGCTTGACGGGGGGCAATGAGCAGTTCTTC. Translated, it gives CASSLTGGNEQFF.

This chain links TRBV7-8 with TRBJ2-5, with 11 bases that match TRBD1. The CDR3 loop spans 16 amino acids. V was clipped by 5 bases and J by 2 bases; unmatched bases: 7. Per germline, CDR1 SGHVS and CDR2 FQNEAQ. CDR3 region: CASSRTGGSGQETQYF. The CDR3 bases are TGTGCCAGCAGCCGGACAGGGGGCTCTGGACAAGAGACCCAGTACTTC.

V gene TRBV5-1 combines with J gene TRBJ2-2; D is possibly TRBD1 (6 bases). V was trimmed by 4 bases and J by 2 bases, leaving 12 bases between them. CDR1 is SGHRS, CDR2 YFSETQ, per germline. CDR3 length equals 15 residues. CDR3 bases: TGCGCCAGCAGCCCCTCGGACAGCAACACCGGGGAGCTGTTTTTT. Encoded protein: CASSPSDSNTGELFF.

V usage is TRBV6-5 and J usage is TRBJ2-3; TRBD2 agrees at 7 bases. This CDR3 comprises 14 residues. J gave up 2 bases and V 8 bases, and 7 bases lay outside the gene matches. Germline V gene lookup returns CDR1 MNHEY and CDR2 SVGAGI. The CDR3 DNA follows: TGTGCCAGCGGGAGGGACCGACACACAGATACGCAGTATTTT. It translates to CASGRDRHTDTQYF.

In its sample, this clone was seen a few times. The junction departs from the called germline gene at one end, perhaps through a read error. This CDR3 reads CASSEGTLGTGEF. CDR3 sequence (DNA): TGTGCCAGCAGTGAAGGAACGCTAGGGACAGGCGAGTTC. This sequence joins TRBV6-1 and TRBJ2-7, with 8 bases aligning to TRBD1. The CDR3 extends over 13 amino acids. Germline-derived CDR1 and CDR2 are MNHNS and SASEGT.

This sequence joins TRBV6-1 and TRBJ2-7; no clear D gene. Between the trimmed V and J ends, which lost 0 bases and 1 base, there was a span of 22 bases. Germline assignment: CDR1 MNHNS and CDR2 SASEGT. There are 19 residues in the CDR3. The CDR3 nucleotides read TGTGCCAGCAGTGAAGCGGGCCTTTGGGGATCCACCGGTTCCTACGAGCAGTACTTC. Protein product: CASSEAGLWGSTGSYEQYF.